The rows below give T cell receptor beta chains drawn from one sample of a study of blood T cell repertoires in COVID-19. Here immunoSEQ multiplex PCR was the method, and the copy in TCRdb shows in-frame clones only, minus some. The profile shows hundreds of thousands of clones, 80% to 90% of them singletons. The sample was peripheral blood. The receptors come from a woman between 40 and 50 years old who had recovered from COVID-19. CDR3s include the opening cysteine and the closing phenylalanine or tryptophan. D genes are given only for firm matches. Clone size is shown for a subset of rows, as once, few, many or a class of expanded clone.

D,V,J,size,DNA,CDR3
.,TRBV12-3/TRBV12-4,TRBJ2-1,.,TGTGCCAGCAGGACTACGCACCTAGAGCAGTTCTTC,CASRTTHLEQFF
TRBD1,TRBV10-3,TRBJ1-6,.,TGTGCCATCAGTGAGTCGGGACAGGATAATTCACCCCTCCACTTT,CAISESGQDNSPLHF
.,TRBV6-6,TRBJ1-3,few,TGTGCCAGCAGTTCCAAGGGGGAGAAGGGATACACCATATATTTT,CASSSKGEKGYTIYF
.,TRBV19,TRBJ2-7,few,TGTGCCAGTAGTATTGCGGGACGGACCCCTGTCGAGCAGTACTTC,CASSIAGRTPVEQYF
.,TRBV7-9,TRBJ2-2,few,TGTGCCAGCAGCTCCCTTGGAGGCACCCTTAACACCGGGGAGCTGTTTTTT,CASSSLGGTLNTGELFF
.,TRBV5-5,TRBJ1-1,.,TGTGCCAGCAGCTTGTGGGACACGAACACTGAAGCTTTCTTT,CASSLWDTNTEAFF
TRBD2,TRBV9,TRBJ2-5,few,TGTGCCAGCAGCGTCGGACTAGCGGGGAGGGAGACCCAGTACTTC,CASSVGLAGRETQYF
TRBD1,TRBV12-5,TRBJ2-2,.,TGTGCTAGTGGCCTAGGACAGGGGACCGGGGAGCTGTTTTTT,CASGLGQGTGELFF
TRBD1,TRBV18,TRBJ1-4,.,TGTGCCAGCTCACACAGGGGAGTGGATGAAAAACTGTTTTTT,CASSHRGVDEKLFF
TRBD1,TRBV6-5,TRBJ2-2,.,TGTGCCAGCAGACAGGGGGCGTTGAGGACCGGGGAGCTGTTTTTT,CASRQGALRTGELFF
TRBD1,TRBV2,TRBJ1-3,once,TGTGCCAGCAGTGAAAGGGACAGGGGGCCACGAAACACCATATATTTT,CASSERDRGPRNTIYF
.,TRBV9,TRBJ2-7,.,TGTGCCAGCAGCGAGACAGGCCACTCCTACGAGCAGTACTTC,CASSETGHSYEQYF
TRBD2,TRBV4-3,TRBJ2-1,few,TGCGCCAGCAGCCCCCTAGCGGGGGACACCTACAATGAGCAGTTCTTC,CASSPLAGDTYNEQFF
.,TRBV6-5,TRBJ1-2,.,TGTGCCAGCAGACCCGCGGAGAGCTATGGCTACACCTTC,CASRPAESYGYTF
TRBD2,TRBV9,TRBJ2-1,.,TGTGCCAGCAGCGGACCCCTAGCGGGGGGGCCCGATGAGCAGTTCTTC,CASSGPLAGGPDEQFF
TRBD2,TRBV30,TRBJ2-3,.,TGTGCCTGGAGAGGCGCAAGCGGGGTCGCAGATACGCAGTATTTT,CAWRGASGVADTQYF
TRBD1,TRBV27,TRBJ2-7,.,TGTGCCAGCAGTTCCACACCGGGACAGTCCTACGAGCAGTACTTC,CASSSTPGQSYEQYF
.,TRBV9,TRBJ1-1,.,TGTGCCAGCAGCCCCAGTCCCACAGTGAACACTGAAGCTTTCTTT,CASSPSPTVNTEAFF
TRBD1,TRBV18,TRBJ1-6,.,TGTGCCAGCCTACCGGACAGGGTGAGCTCACCCCTCCACTTT,CASLPDRVSSPLHF
TRBD1,TRBV2,TRBJ2-4,.,TGTGCCAGTGGACAGGGGGCAAGAAACATTCAGTACTTC,CASGQGARNIQYF
.,TRBV24-1,TRBJ2-1,few,TGTGCCACCAGTGACCCTTCCTACAATGAGCAGTTCTTC,CATSDPSYNEQFF
.,TRBV5-1,TRBJ1-6,few,TGCGCCAGCGCCAGCTCCTATAATTCACCCCTCCACTTT,CASASSYNSPLHF
.,TRBV5-8,TRBJ2-1,.,TGTGCCAGCAGCCCGCGACAGTCGGGTATCCACAATGAGCAGTTCTTC,CASSPRQSGIHNEQFF
.,TRBV7-9,TRBJ1-1,.,TGTGCCAGCAGCTTAAGCCTAGGGCGGGTGAACACTGAAGCTTTCTTT,CASSLSLGRVNTEAFF
TRBD1,TRBV5-1,TRBJ2-3,.,TGCGCCAGCAGCTTGGCAGGGGGGACAGGGACACAATATACGCAGTATTTT,CASSLAGGTGTQYTQYF
.,TRBV4-3,TRBJ2-3,once,TGCGCCAGCAGCCAAGGGACAGCCACAGATACGCAGTATTTT,CASSQGTATDTQYF